These 18 T cell receptor beta chains came from one sample sequenced in a study of T cells in Graves' hyperthyroidism and ophthalmopathy. It was RNA transcripts that yielded the amplified TCR beta CDR3 regions. The HTBI set primed first-round TCR CDR3 RT-PCR. MiXCR was run by TCRdb on the multiplex PCR reads, yielding one entry per CDR3 protein. The table lists 600,000 to 700,000 distinct CDR3 sequences, around 15% of them singletons. Sequenced: blood. The receptors were gathered from a woman aged 40 to 50 with Graves' ophthalmopathy.

This rearrangement joins TRBV24-1 to TRBJ1-2, with D possibly being TRBD1 (6 bases). Trimming took off 4 bases at V and 2 bases at J, with 16 bases between the two ends. The CDR3 loop spans 16 amino acids. Germline V gives CDR1 KGHDR, CDR2 SFDVKD. The CDR3 nucleotides read TGTGCCACCAGTGAGCCCAACGGACAGAAAAACTATGGCTACACCTTC. It codes for CATSEPNGQKNYGYTF.

This clonotype came up many times. This rearrangement joins TRBV25-1 to TRBJ2-5; 9 bases match TRBD1. The CDR3 contains 16 residues. The V gene end was trimmed by 4 bases and the J gene end by 2 bases; junction bases not matched to a gene: 8. CDR1 and CDR2 (germline): MGHDK, SYGVNS. Written as DNA, the CDR3 is TGTGCCAGCAGTGGAAGCGGGACAGGGACTCAAGAGACCCAGTACTTC. Its translation is CASSGSGTGTQETQYF.

This clonotype was seen at least ten times. The J gene is TRBJ2-2, the V gene TRBV19; 8 bases line up with TRBD1. J gave up 0 bases and V 1 base, and 4 bases lay outside the gene matches. Germline values: CDR1 LNHDA, CDR2 SQIVND (reference sequence). CDR3 length equals 17 residues. The CDR3 spells CASSIAGQVSNTGELFF. The CDR3 DNA sequence: TGTGCCAGTAGTATAGCGGGACAGGTTTCGAACACCGGGGAGCTGTTTTTT.

The sample holds many counts of this clonotype. V and J are TRBV27 and TRBJ1-2, with D unresolved. Germline V lookup: CDR1 MNHEY, CDR2 SMNVEV (reference sequence). The CDR3 runs 15 residues. Trimming removed 8 bases at V and 8 bases at J, with 24 bases between. CDR3 DNA: TGTGCCAGCGGCCCTACGGCCACACACAGTTACGGCTACACCTTC. Encoded protein: CASGPTATHSYGYTF.

This chain uses TRBV6-2 or TRBV6-3 with TRBJ2-7; 8 nucleotides agree with TRBD2. The CDR3 totals 15 residues. CDR1 is MNHEY and CDR2 is SVGEGT in the germline V gene. V lost 6 bases and J lost 4; bases outside the gene matches: 11. CDR3 nucleotide sequence: TGTGCCAGCAGCCACCAGGCGAGCGGGAGTTACGAGCAGTACTTC. This codes for CASSHQASGSYEQYF.

This clonotype has a handful of counts. The chain links TRBV18 to TRBJ2-7, with 8 bases aligning to TRBD1. The CDR3 is 15 amino acids. With V trimmed by 0 bases and J by 5 bases, 6 bases remained unmatched. Germline V gives CDR1 KGHSH, CDR2 LQKENI. The CDR3 is CASSPPRQGTDEQYF. CDR3 nucleotides: TGTGCCAGCTCACCACCGCGACAGGGGACGGACGAGCAGTACTTC.

This clonotype occurred many times. This sequence may be a read error, since a much larger clone differs from it by one base. V is TRBV12-3 or TRBV12-4 and J is TRBJ2-5, with D possibly matching TRBD2 (6 bases). The CDR3 extends over 14 amino acids. Trimming left V 6 bases short and J 4 bases short, with 15 bases between. The chain's CDR3 is CASSQGPAGETQYF. Written as DNA, the CDR3 is TGTGCCAGCAGCCAGGGACCAGCGGGAGAGACCCAGTACTTC.

The table lists this clonotype with many counts. The rearrangement links TRBV6-2 or TRBV6-3 to TRBJ2-7, with D perhaps TRBD2 (6 bases). The CDR3 runs 12 residues. Trimming took 8 bases from V and 3 from J, leaving 11 bases between them. Germline V CDR1 and CDR2: MNHEY, SVGEGT. This chain's CDR3 is CASGGNFYEQYF. In nucleotides, the CDR3 is TGTGCCAGCGGGGGGAATTTCTACGAGCAGTACTTC.

The V call is TRBV11-3, the J call TRBJ2-7; TRBD2 might be the D (7 bases). Trimming left V 5 bases short and J 3 bases short, with 17 bases between. The CDR3 is 15 residues long. Germline CDR1 is SGHNT and CDR2 is YENEEA. The DNA for the CDR3 is TGTGCCAGCAGCCCCCGACTAGGGGGGGTCTACGAGCAGTACTTC. Translation gives CASSPRLGGVYEQYF.

The V and J genes are TRBV24-1 and TRBJ2-5, with D perhaps TRBD1 (5 bases). Germline loops: CDR1 KGHDR, CDR2 SFDVKD. Trimming left V 3 bases short and J 7 bases short, with 11 bases between. This CDR3 has 13 amino acids. CDR3 protein: CATSDPGPGTQYF. CDR3 DNA sequence: TGTGCCACCAGTGATCCAGGGCCGGGGACCCAGTACTTC.

The V and J genes are TRBV2 and TRBJ1-5, with D perhaps matching TRBD1 (6 bases). The CDR3 contains 12 residues. Germline assignment: CDR1 SNHLY and CDR2 FYNNEI. Trimming took off 5 bases at V and 7 bases at J, with 9 bases between the two ends. This CDR3 is CASSTGTQPQHF. CDR3 nucleotide sequence: TGTGCCAGCAGTACAGGGACCCAGCCCCAGCATTTT.

V gene TRBV9 combines with J gene TRBJ2-5, with 8 positions matching TRBD2. This CDR3 comprises 15 residues. The V and J ends lost 5 bases and 4 bases, in that order; junction bases with no gene match: 10. Germline values: CDR1 SGDLS, CDR2 YYNGEE. CDR3 DNA: TGTGCCAGCAGTCACGAAGCGGGGGTGTTAGAGACCCAGTACTTC. Translating it yields CASSHEAGVLETQYF.

This clonotype was counted at least ten times. The gene calls are TRBV6-1 and TRBJ2-2; D possibly corresponds to TRBD1 (5 bases). Per the germline V gene, CDR1 is MNHNS and CDR2 is SASEGT. Trimming pared 10 bases from V and 7 bases from J, leaving 16 bases between. This CDR3 region has 13 residues. CDR3 nucleotide sequence: TGTGCCACCTTGGACAACTACAGCGGGGAGCTGTTTTTT. Its protein is CATLDNYSGELFF.

The chain uses TRBV19 and TRBJ2-7, with D perhaps TRBD1 (6 bases). CDR1 and CDR2 (germline): LNHDA, SQIVND (reference sequence). The CDR3 has 14 amino acids. The V end lost 7 bases, the J end lost 0 bases, and 13 bases lay between the germline ends. For the CDR3, the DNA is TGTGCCAGTACCGAACAGGGAACCTCCTACGAGCAGTACTTC. It is translated as CASTEQGTSYEQYF.

This clonotype has ten or more counts. The chain couples TRBV28 to TRBJ1-2, with unresolved D. Per germline, CDR1 MDHEN and CDR2 SYDVKM. There are 16 residues in the CDR3. V lost 1 base and J lost 8, with 20 bases in between. The CDR3 here is CASSLSPTALSGGYTF. CDR3 in DNA: TGTGCCAGCAGTTTATCCCCAACAGCGCTGAGCGGGGGCTACACCTTC.

In this sample, this clonotype turned up many times. V is TRBV29-1 and J is TRBJ2-7; TRBD1 agrees at 9 bases. The V and J ends lost 6 bases and 7 bases, in that order; junction bases with no gene match: 10. The CDR3 covers 13 residues. Germline V gives CDR1 SQVTM, CDR2 ANQGSEA. CDR3 DNA: TGCAGCGTCATGGGGACAGGGCAGGGAGAGCAGTACTTC. It codes for CSVMGTGQGEQYF.

This chain links TRBV28 with TRBJ2-7; D not certain. In germline, CDR1 is MDHEN, CDR2 SYDVKM. The germline V and J ends were trimmed by 2 bases and 7 bases, with 18 bases remaining between them. CDR3 length: 15 residues. The CDR3 loop reads CASSLISFSYNEQYF. In nucleotides, the CDR3 is TGTGCCAGCAGTTTAATCAGCTTCTCCTACAATGAGCAGTACTTC.

This clonotype was found many times. The V and J genes are TRBV5-1 and TRBJ2-7, with 8 bases aligning to TRBD1. Trimming cost V 3 bases and J 7 bases; bases outside gene matches: 6. Germline CDR1 reads SGHRS; CDR2 reads YFSETQ. The CDR3 is 13 amino acids. Here the CDR3 reads CASSWDRNREQYF. In DNA, the CDR3 is TGCGCCAGCAGCTGGGACAGGAATAGGGAGCAGTACTTC.